The 18 T cell receptor beta chains presented below share a single source sample, sequenced in a study of post-analysis software for immune sequencing data. Whole-study findings and limits: TRBV5-6, TRBV5-1 and TRBV20-1 were among several TRBV segments more frequent in patients than controls.

Their antigens remain unidentified. Unique molecular identifiers were present in the TCR beta cDNA libraries. One entry per CDR3 protein results from TCRdb running MiXCR on the PCR reads. This table holds 430,000 or so distinct CDR3 sequences, 39% found once. The sequenced material came from blood. The origin of the receptors is a girl aged 2 to 9 with multiple sclerosis.

There are a few counts of this clonotype. The rearrangement links TRBV29-1 to TRBJ2-7; no reliable D call. Germline CDR1 SQVTM, CDR2 ANQGSEA. The V gene lost 5 bases and the J gene lost 2 bases, with 4 bases spanning the gap. This CDR3 spans 10 amino acids. CDR3 DNA sequence: TGCAGCGTTTATGCCTACGAGCAGTACTTC. It yields the protein CSVYAYEQYF.

At least ten counts were recorded for this clonotype. The chain combines TRBV3-1 with TRBJ2-7; no definite D call. Germline assignment: CDR1 LGHDT and CDR2 YNNKEL (reference sequence). CDR3 length equals 14 residues. The ends were cut back, 2 bases at V and 0 bases at J, with 8 bases in the middle. The CDR3 sequence is CASSQQPSSYEQYF. The CDR3 DNA sequence: TGTGCCAGCAGCCAACAGCCGAGCTCCTACGAGCAGTACTTC.

The gene calls are TRBV15 and TRBJ1-1; D unclear. Germline V gene sequence: CDR1 LNHNV, CDR2 YYDKDF (reference sequence). This CDR3 spans 15 amino acids. Deletions cut 5 bases from V and 0 bases from J, with 13 bases between. The CDR3 sequence: CATSRRGQMNTEAFF. The CDR3 DNA reads as TGTGCCACCAGCCGCCGAGGCCAGATGAACACTGAAGCTTTCTTT.

Only a few counts were recorded for this clonotype. V gene TRBV28 combines with J gene TRBJ2-1; no clear D gene. Judging by the DNA end, TRBJ2-7 fits better; the J call may be wrong. The CDR3 runs 15 residues. The V gene's germline CDR1 is MDHEN and CDR2 SYDVKM. The CDR3 bases are TGTGCCAGCAGTCCCCCGCCGAGCTCCTACAATGAGCAGTACTTC. Translating gives CASSPPPSSYNEQYF.

This clonotype was detected a few times. V and J are TRBV6-5 and TRBJ2-1; a possible D gene is TRBD1 (6 bases). V was cut by 6 bases and J by 7 bases, with 16 bases left in between. This CDR3 is built from 14 residues. Germline CDR1 MNHEY, CDR2 SVGAGI. The CDR3 bases are TGTGCCAGCAGGCAGGGGACACGTCGAAATGAGCAGTTCTTC. Protein product: CASRQGTRRNEQFF.

V usage is TRBV2 and J usage is TRBJ2-1; D gene uncertain. Trimming took 8 bases from V and 7 from J, leaving 9 bases between them. Germline V lookup: CDR1 SNHLY, CDR2 FYNNEI. The CDR3 contains 11 residues. The CDR3 is CASVVGNEQFF. The DNA of the CDR3 is TGTGCCAGCGTAGTGGGGAATGAGCAGTTCTTC.

This clonotype was seen more than once but under ten times. This chain connects TRBV29-1 to TRBJ2-4, with D uncertain. There are 15 residues in the CDR3. CDR1 is SQVTM, CDR2 ANQGSEA, per germline. Trimming took off 4 bases at V and 2 bases at J, with 15 bases between the two ends. The CDR3 spells CSVVRVLDTKNIQYF. Here the CDR3 DNA reads TGCAGCGTTGTACGGGTGCTCGATACCAAAAACATTCAGTACTTC.

CDR3 region: CSVAGQNVNTEAFF. In DNA form, the CDR3 reads TGCAGCGTTGCGGGGCAGAATGTGAACACTGAAGCTTTCTTT. J is TRBJ1-1 and V is TRBV29-1, with D possibly being TRBD1 (5 bases). Trimming took off 4 bases at V and 0 bases at J, with 12 bases between the two ends. Germline-derived CDR1 and CDR2 are SQVTM and ANQGSEA. The CDR3 consists of 14 residues.

The V call is TRBV27, the J call TRBJ2-1; D may be TRBD2 (5 bases). V was shortened by 0 bases and J by 7 bases, with 10 bases between the two germline ends. In germline, CDR1 is MNHEY, CDR2 SMNVEV (reference sequence). This CDR3 has 14 amino acids. CDR3 protein: CASSLSGVLNEQFF. For the CDR3, the DNA is TGTGCCAGCAGTTTATCCGGGGTTTTAAATGAGCAGTTCTTC.

The V gene is TRBV25-1, the J gene TRBJ2-7; either TRBD1 or TRBD2 may supply D (7 bases each). Trimming took 3 bases from V and 4 from J, leaving 10 bases between them. The CDR3 length is 13 residues. In germline, CDR1 is MGHDK, CDR2 SYGVNS. The CDR3 reads CASSDRGGYEQYF. The CDR3 DNA follows: TGTGCCAGCAGTGACAGGGGGGGTTACGAGCAGTACTTC.

This chain links TRBV9 with TRBJ2-3; 8 bases match TRBD1. J lost 2 bases, V lost 4 bases, and 9 bases had no gene match. The germline gives CDR1 SGDLS, CDR2 YYNGEE. This CDR3 spans 16 amino acids. CDR3: CASSPLRDRNTDTQYF. The CDR3 DNA reads as TGTGCCAGCAGCCCACTCCGGGACAGGAACACAGATACGCAGTATTTT.

This clonotype has at least ten counts. The CDR3 nucleotides are TGCGCCAGCCTTGGGACCGCGGAGACCCAGTACTTC. Protein sequence: CASLGTAETQYF. V and J are TRBV5-1 and TRBJ2-5; D is tentatively TRBD1 or TRBD2 (5 bases each). V gave up 7 bases and J gave up 5 bases, with 12 bases separating them. The germline V gene encodes CDR1 SGHRS and CDR2 YFSETQ. This CDR3 is 12 amino acids long.

This clonotype was found a few times. The chain has TRBV6-5 and TRBJ1-2; D remains ambiguous. V was shortened by 0 bases and J by 5 bases, with 13 bases between the two germline ends. The germline V gene has CDR1 MNHEY and CDR2 SVGAGI. This CDR3 has 15 residues. The CDR3 protein is CASSYSKVGPYGYTF. For the CDR3, the DNA is TGTGCCAGCAGTTACTCGAAAGTCGGACCTTATGGCTACACCTTC.

This clonotype was observed a handful of times. The J gene is TRBJ2-3, the V gene TRBV28; D is perhaps TRBD1 (5 bases). Per germline, CDR1 MDHEN and CDR2 SYDVKM. This CDR3 is 14 amino acids long. V shed 5 bases and J shed 6 bases, with 15 bases lying between them. The CDR3 is CASSGVGRRDTQYF. In nucleotides, the CDR3 is TGTGCCAGCAGTGGGGTGGGGCGTCGGGATACGCAGTATTTT.

This clonotype was observed a handful of times. V gene TRBV29-1 combines with J gene TRBJ1-2, with 7 bases identical to TRBD1. V trimming: 8 bases; J trimming: 5 bases; junction bases outside the gene matches: 8. The CDR3 has 12 residues. Germline CDR1 is SQVTM and CDR2 is ANQGSEA. The CDR3 DNA follows: TGCAGCCTCCGACAGGGCTCATATGGCTACACCTTC. Translated, it gives CSLRQGSYGYTF.

A single count supports this clonotype. This chain connects TRBV20-1 to TRBJ2-3; weak D call: TRBD2 (6 bases). V lost 5 bases and J lost 4, with 19 bases in between. The CDR3 runs 15 residues. Germline V CDR1 and CDR2: DFQATT, SNEGSKA (reference sequence). The CDR3 sequence is CSAPKTASASDTQYF. The CDR3, as DNA: TGCAGTGCTCCAAAGACTGCTAGCGCCTCAGATACGCAGTATTTT.

V usage is TRBV12-3 or TRBV12-4 and J usage is TRBJ1-5, with TRBD1 identical over 7 bases. J gave up 4 bases and V 6 bases, and 6 bases lay outside the gene matches. The CDR3 runs 14 residues. Here the CDR3 reads CASSSGRGNQPQHF. The CDR3, as DNA: TGTGCCAGCAGCTCTGGCAGGGGGAATCAGCCCCAGCATTTT.

The chain joins TRBV28 to TRBJ2-7, with 11 bases lining up with TRBD2. J gave up 3 bases and V 6 bases, and 7 bases lay outside the gene matches. Germline V gene lookup returns CDR1 MDHEN and CDR2 SYDVKM. The CDR3 totals 15 residues. The CDR3 reads CASRGPGLAVYEQYF. CDR3 bases: TGTGCCAGCAGGGGACCGGGACTAGCGGTCTACGAGCAGTACTTC.